This TCR beta chain was documented in a study of T cells in tumors after PD-1 blockade. About the research overall: Some patients also took daily vismodegib 150 mg during anti-PD-1 treatment. Peripheral blood samples averaged 36,536 unique clonotypes and roughly 110,000 templates. General study points: Approximately 43% of tumor TCR clonotypes were also found in blood.

In regard to this clone: Its matching antigen is unknown.

TCRdb keeps only in-frame clones here, not all; method: immunoSEQ multiplex PCR. Of 35,000 or so clones detected, roughly 78% appear once; the ten largest clones hold 38%. CDR1 and CDR2 from the germline V gene are MDHEN and SYDVKM. The CDR3 spans 14 residues. V lost 6 bases and J lost 8; bases outside the gene matches: 11. Source: PBMCs, taken before anti-PD-1 treatment. The receptor was derived from a human donor with basal cell carcinoma. This rearrangement joins TRBV28 to TRBJ1-1, with 8 positions matching TRBD1. The CDR3 nucleotides are TGTGCCAGCAGGTTAGGGACAGGCCTCTTGGAAGCTTTCTTT. Translated: CASRLGTGLLEAFF.